Below, one T cell receptor beta chain is given with its context. Its matching antigen is unknown. The data belong to a study of cytomegalovirus exposure and HLA in healthy donors. Findings and limits, study-wide: With further analysis later on, most CMV-associated TCR beta chains appeared HLA-restricted. In most subjects, TCR beta sequences reportedly gave accurate predictions of HLA-A and HLA-B alleles. Using a false discovery rate of 0.05, a later analysis showed that roughly 16,000 TCR beta sequences were associated with HLA alleles.

Germline V gene lookup returns CDR1 SNHLY and CDR2 FYNNEI. Trimming cost V 2 bases and J 6 bases; bases outside gene matches: 4. The CDR3 loop spans 13 amino acids. The PCR contained 60 Vbeta and 13 Jbeta primers. Sequencing used immunoSEQ multiplex PCR; TCRdb keeps in-frame clones, though not all of them. The table records under 150,000 clones, about 72% of them present only once. The clonotype originates from a middle-aged man in good health and CMV-seronegative. The chain links TRBV2 to TRBJ2-7; 7 nucleotides line up with TRBD1. The sample was PBMCs. The chain's CDR3 is CASSEQGVTEQYF. CDR3 DNA: TGTGCCAGCAGTGAACAGGGGGTCACCGAGCAGTACTTC.